This note documents a single T cell receptor (beta chain) sequence. TCRdb itself ran the 5' RACE reads through MiXCR, one entry per CDR3 protein. The profile shows 53,000 or so distinct CDR3 sequences, about 15% of them singletons. These data are taken from a study of T cells of healthy individuals. The source is a human donor in good health.

The CDR3 sequence is CASTDSTGIYGYTF. The CDR3 nucleotides are TGTGCCAGCACGGACAGTACAGGGATCTATGGCTACACCTTC. The rearrangement joins TRBV6-2 or TRBV6-3 to TRBJ1-2; possible D gene TRBD1, 6 bases. Trimming removed 7 bases from V and 4 bases from J, with 16 bases in between. From germline, CDR1 is MNHEY and CDR2 SVGEGT. The CDR3 is 14 residues long.